This TCR beta chain was sequenced for a study of T cell changes during pregnancy in multiple sclerosis. Sequencing used immunoSEQ multiplex PCR; TCRdb keeps in-frame clones, though not all of them. Among about 100,000 clones listed, approximately 90% were seen once. Trimming cost V 8 bases and J 4 bases, with 17 bases left between them. From germline, CDR1 is MNHEY and CDR2 SMNVEV (reference sequence). CDR3 length: 14 residues. Sequencing was performed on peripheral blood, taken after pregnancy. This receptor was identified in a female donor with multiple sclerosis, enrolled in a pregnancy study. V is TRBV27 and J is TRBJ1-2; D is uncertain. CDR3 DNA sequence: TGTGCCAGCTCCTCTAGCGGCCCCCTCTATGGCTACACCTTC. Its translation is CASSSSGPLYGYTF.